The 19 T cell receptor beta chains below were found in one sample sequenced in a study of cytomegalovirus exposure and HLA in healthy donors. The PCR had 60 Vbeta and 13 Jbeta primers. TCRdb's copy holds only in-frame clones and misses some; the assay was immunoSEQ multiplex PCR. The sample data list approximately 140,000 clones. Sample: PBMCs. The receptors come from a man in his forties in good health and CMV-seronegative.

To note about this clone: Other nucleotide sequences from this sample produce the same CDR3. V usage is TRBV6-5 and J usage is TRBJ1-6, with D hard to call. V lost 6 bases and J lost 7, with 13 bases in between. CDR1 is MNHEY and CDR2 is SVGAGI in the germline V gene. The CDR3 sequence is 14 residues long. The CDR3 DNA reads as TGTGCCAGCAGCTCCGCCTGGCAAAATTCACCCCTCCACTTT. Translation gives CASSSAWQNSPLHF.

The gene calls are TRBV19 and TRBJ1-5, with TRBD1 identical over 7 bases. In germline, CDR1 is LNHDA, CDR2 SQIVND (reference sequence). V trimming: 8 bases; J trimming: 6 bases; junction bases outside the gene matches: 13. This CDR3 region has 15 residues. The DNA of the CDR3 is TGTGCCAGTCGTTCGCGACAGGGATTCGCTCAGCCCCAGCATTTT. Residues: CASRSRQGFAQPQHF.

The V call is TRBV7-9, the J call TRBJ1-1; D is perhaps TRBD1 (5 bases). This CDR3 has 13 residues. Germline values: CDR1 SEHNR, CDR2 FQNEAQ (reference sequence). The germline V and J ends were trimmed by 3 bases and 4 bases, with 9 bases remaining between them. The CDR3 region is CASSLEGTTEAFF. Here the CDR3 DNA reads TGTGCCAGCAGCTTGGAGGGGACCACTGAAGCTTTCTTT.

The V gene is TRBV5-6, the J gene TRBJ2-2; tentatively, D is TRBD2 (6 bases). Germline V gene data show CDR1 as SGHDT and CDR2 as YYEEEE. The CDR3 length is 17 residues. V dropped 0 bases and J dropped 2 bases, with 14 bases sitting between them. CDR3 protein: CASSLAGWRANTGELFF. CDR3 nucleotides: TGTGCCAGCAGCTTGGCCGGATGGAGGGCAAACACCGGGGAGCTGTTTTTT.

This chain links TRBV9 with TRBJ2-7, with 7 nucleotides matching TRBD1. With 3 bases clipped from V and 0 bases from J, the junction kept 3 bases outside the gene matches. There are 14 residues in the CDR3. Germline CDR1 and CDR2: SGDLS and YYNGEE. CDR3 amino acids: CASSAGQSSYEQYF. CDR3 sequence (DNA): TGTGCCAGCAGCGCGGGACAGAGCTCCTACGAGCAGTACTTC. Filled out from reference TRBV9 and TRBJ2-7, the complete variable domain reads DSGVTQTPKHLITATGQRVTLRCSPRSGDLSVYWYQQSLDQGLQFLIQYYNGEERAKGNILERFSAQQFPDLHSELNLSSLELGDSALYFCASSAGQSSYEQYFGPGTRLTVT.

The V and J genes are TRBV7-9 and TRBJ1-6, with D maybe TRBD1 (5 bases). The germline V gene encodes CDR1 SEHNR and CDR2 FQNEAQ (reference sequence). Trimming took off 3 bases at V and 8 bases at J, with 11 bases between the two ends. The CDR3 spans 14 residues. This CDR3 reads CASSFGAGDSPLHF. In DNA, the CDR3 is TGTGCCAGCAGCTTTGGGGCAGGTGATTCACCCCTCCACTTT.

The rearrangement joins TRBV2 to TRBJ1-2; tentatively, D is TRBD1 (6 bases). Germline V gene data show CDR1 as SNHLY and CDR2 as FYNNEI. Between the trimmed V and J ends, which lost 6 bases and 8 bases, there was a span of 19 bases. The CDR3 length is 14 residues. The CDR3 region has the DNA TGTGCCAGCAGCGCACAGACAGGATCGGGCGGCTACACCTTC. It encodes CASSAQTGSGGYTF. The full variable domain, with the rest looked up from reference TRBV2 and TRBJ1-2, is EPEVTQTPSHQVTQMGQEVILRCVPISNHLYFYWYRQILGQKVEFLVSFYNNEISEKSEIFDDQFSVERPDGSNFTLKIRSTKLEDSAMYFCASSAQTGSGGYTFGSGTRLTVV.

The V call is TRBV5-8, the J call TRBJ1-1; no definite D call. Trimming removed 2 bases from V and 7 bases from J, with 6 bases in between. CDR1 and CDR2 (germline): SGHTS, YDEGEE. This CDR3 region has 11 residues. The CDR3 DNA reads TGTGCCAGCAGCTTACGGTTTGAAGCTTTCTTT. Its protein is CASSLRFEAFF.

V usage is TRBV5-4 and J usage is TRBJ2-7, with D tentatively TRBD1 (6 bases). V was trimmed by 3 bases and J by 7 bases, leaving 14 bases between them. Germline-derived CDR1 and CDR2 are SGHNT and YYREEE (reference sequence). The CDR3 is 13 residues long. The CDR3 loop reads CASSSQGLGEQYF. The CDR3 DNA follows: TGTGCCAGCAGCTCTCAGGGGTTGGGGGAGCAGTACTTC. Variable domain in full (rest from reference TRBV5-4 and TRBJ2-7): ETGVTQSPTHLIKTRGQQVTLRCSSQSGHNTVSWYQQALGQGPQFIFQYYREEENGRGNFPPRFSGLQFPNYSSELNVNALELDDSALYLCASSSQGLGEQYFGPGTRLTVT.

CDR3 amino acids: CASSALAGGTYNEQFF. The CDR3 nucleotides are TGTGCCAGCAGTGCCCTAGCGGGCGGGACCTACAATGAGCAGTTCTTC. The rearrangement links TRBV25-1 to TRBJ2-1; 8 positions match TRBD2. V shed 4 bases and J 2 bases; nucleotides not matched to a gene: 7. Germline CDR1 MGHDK, CDR2 SYGVNS. This CDR3 is 16 amino acids long.

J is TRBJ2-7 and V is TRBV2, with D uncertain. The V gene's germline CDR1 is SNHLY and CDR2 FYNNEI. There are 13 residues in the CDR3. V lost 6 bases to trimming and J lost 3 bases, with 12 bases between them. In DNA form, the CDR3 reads TGTGCCAGCAGCCCCCTGAGAGGCTACGAGCAGTACTTC. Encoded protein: CASSPLRGYEQYF. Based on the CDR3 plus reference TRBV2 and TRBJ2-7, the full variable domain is EPEVTQTPSHQVTQMGQEVILRCVPISNHLYFYWYRQILGQKVEFLVSFYNNEISEKSEIFDDQFSVERPDGSNFTLKIRSTKLEDSAMYFCASSPLRGYEQYFGPGTRLTVT.

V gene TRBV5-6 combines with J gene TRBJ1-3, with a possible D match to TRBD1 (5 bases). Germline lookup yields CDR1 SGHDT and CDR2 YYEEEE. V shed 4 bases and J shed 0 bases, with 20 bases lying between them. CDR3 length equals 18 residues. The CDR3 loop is CASSLVGAAGSSGNTIYF. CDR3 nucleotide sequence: TGTGCCAGCAGCCTGGTCGGGGCCGCGGGGTCCTCTGGAAACACCATATATTTT.

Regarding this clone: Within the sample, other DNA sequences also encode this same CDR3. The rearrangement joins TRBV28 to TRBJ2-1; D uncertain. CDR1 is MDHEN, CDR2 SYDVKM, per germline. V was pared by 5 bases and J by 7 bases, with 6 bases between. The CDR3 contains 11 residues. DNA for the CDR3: TGTGCCAGCAGTCCCTTGAATGAGCAGTTCTTC. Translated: CASSPLNEQFF.

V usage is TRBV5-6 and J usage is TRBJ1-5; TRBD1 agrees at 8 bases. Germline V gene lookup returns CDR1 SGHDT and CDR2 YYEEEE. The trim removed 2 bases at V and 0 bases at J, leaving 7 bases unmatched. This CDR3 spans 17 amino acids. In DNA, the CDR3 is TGTGCCAGCAGCTTCGGACAGGGAACTTTTAGCAATCAGCCCCAGCATTTT. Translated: CASSFGQGTFSNQPQHF. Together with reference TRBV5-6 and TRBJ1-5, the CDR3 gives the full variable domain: DAGVTQSPTHLIKTRGQQVTLRCSPKSGHDTVSWYQQALGQGPQFIFQYYEEEERQRGNFPDRFSGHQFPNYSSELNVNALLLGDSALYLCASSFGQGTFSNQPQHFGDGTRLSIL.

CDR3 region: CASSPGDRGMAETQYF. The CDR3 DNA reads TGTGCCAGCAGCCCTGGGGACAGGGGGATGGCAGAGACCCAGTACTTC. This chain links TRBV11-2 with TRBJ2-5; 11 nucleotides line up with TRBD1. The germline V gene encodes CDR1 SGHAT and CDR2 FQNNGV. CDR3 length: 16 residues. The ends lost 5 bases at V and 4 bases at J; junction bases unmatched: 9.

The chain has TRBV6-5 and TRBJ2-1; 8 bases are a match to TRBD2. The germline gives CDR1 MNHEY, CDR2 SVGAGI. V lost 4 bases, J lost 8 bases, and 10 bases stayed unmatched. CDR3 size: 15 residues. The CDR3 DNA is TGTGCCAGCAGTTCAGAGCGGGGGAGTCTAGATGAGCAGTTCTTC. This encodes CASSSERGSLDEQFF.

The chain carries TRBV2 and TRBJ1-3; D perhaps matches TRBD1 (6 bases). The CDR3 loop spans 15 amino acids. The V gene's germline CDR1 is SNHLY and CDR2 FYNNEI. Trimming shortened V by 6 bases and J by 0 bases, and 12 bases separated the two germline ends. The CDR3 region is CASRARTASGNTIYF. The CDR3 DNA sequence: TGTGCCAGCAGGGCCCGGACAGCCTCTGGAAACACCATATATTTT.

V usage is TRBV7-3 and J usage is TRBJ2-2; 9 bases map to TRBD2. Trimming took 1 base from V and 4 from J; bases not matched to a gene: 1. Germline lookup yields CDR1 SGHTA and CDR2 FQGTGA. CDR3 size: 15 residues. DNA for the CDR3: TGTGCCAGCAGCTTAAGCGGGGGGGGCACCGGGGAGCTGTTTTTT. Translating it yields CASSLSGGGTGELFF.

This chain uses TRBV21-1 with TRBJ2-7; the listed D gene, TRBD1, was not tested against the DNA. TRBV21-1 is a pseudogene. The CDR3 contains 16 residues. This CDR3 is CASSKSGDRSSYEQYF. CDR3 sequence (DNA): TGTGCCAGCAGCAAAAGTGGGGACAGGAGCTCCTACGAGCAGTACTTC.